The source of this TCR beta chain is a study of shared clonotypes between healthy human individuals. With respect to this clone: Its target is unknown.

Regarding the study as a whole: The naive CD4 repertoires of several donors were compared, and around 5% of clonotypes were shared.

Assay: immunoSEQ multiplex PCR; the TCRdb copy retains only in-frame clones and omits some. The table includes 1,500,000 or so clones, over 95% detected once. Germline CDR1 and CDR2: MGHRA and YSYEKL. This CDR3 is built from 16 residues. V lost 4 bases and J lost 1; bases outside the gene matches: 7. The sample consisted of naive CD4+ T cells sorted from blood. Regarding subset: CD45RA+ positively selected. The chain couples TRBV4-1 to TRBJ2-7; TRBD1 matches at 10 bases. The sequence came from a man aged 25-45 years in good health. CDR3 nucleotide sequence: TGCGCCAGCAGCCGAGACAGGGGGCAGGGTTCCTACGAGCAGTACTTC. Amino acids: CASSRDRGQGSYEQYF.